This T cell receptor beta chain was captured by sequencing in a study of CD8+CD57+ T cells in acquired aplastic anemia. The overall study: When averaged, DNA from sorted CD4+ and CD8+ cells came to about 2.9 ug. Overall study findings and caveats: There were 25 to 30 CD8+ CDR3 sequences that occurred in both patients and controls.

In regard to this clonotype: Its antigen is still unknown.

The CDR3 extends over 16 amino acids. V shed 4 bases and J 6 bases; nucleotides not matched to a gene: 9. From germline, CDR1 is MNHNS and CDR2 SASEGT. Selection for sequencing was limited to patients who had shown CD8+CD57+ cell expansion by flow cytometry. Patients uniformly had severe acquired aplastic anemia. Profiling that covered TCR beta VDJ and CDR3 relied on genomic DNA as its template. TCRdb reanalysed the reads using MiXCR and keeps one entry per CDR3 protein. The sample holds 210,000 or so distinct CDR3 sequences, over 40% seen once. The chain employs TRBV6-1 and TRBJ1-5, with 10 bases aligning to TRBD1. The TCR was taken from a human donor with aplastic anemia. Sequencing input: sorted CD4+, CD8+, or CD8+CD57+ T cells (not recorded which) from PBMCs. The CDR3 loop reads CASSANLDRGLQPQHF. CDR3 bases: TGTGCCAGCAGTGCAAACCTCGACAGGGGGCTTCAGCCCCAGCATTTT.